The 21 T cell receptor beta chains reported below all come from one sample, sequenced in a study of naive and memory T cell subsets. The beta constant-region primer was an equimolar mix of two oligonucleotides covering TRBC1 and TRBC2. Ligated cDNA was amplified by four rounds of PCR with nested alpha and beta constant-region primers and SP2. TCRdb fed the UMI-ligation and nested PCR reads into MiXCR, producing one record per CDR3 protein. Seen here are 95,000 to 150,000 distinct CDR3 sequences, roughly 36% observed once, and the top ten hold around 0.92%. Input material: central memory CD4+ T cells from blood. These TCRs come from a human donor in good health.

V is TRBV6-6 and J is TRBJ2-3; TRBD1 might be the D (5 bases). CDR3 size: 12 residues. Germline CDR1 and CDR2: MNHNY and SVGAGI (reference sequence). The V and J ends lost 8 bases and 0 bases respectively, with 6 bases between them. The DNA for the CDR3 is TGTGCCAGCGCAGGGAGCACAGATACGCAGTATTTT. Translating it yields CASAGSTDTQYF.

The chain couples TRBV18 to TRBJ2-3; 7 positions agree with TRBD1. The CDR3 extends over 17 amino acids. From germline, CDR1 is KGHSH and CDR2 LQKENI. V was pared by 1 base and J by 1 base, with 8 bases of the junction left unmatched. The CDR3 DNA reads TGTGCCAGCTCACCACAGGTACAGGGGTACGGCACAGATACGCAGTATTTT. Encoded protein: CASSPQVQGYGTDTQYF.

This clonotype occurred a few times. This sequence joins TRBV12-3 or TRBV12-4 and TRBJ2-7, with a tentative D call TRBD1 (6 bases). Trimming removed 6 bases from V and 6 bases from J, with 9 bases in between. The CDR3 contains 11 residues. The CDR3 sequence is CASRGHSEQYF. The CDR3 nucleotides read TGTGCCAGCAGGGGACATTCCGAGCAGTACTTC.

The chain recombines TRBV12-5 with TRBJ2-3; 14 nucleotides agree with TRBD2. This CDR3 spans 16 amino acids. Germline CDR1 LGHNT, CDR2 FRNRAP. V dropped 5 bases and J dropped 3; count of bases not matched to a gene: 4. The CDR3 nucleotides are TGTGCTAGTGGTCTGGGACTAGCGGGAGATACAGATACGCAGTATTTT. Protein product: CASGLGLAGDTDTQYF.

This clonotype was recorded a few times. The chain combines TRBV27 with TRBJ1-1; TRBD1 aligns across 8 bases. The CDR3 is made up of 14 amino acids. Germline loops: CDR1 MNHEY, CDR2 SMNVEV (reference sequence). The V and J ends lost 5 bases and 7 bases, in that order; junction bases with no gene match: 9. In DNA form, the CDR3 reads TGTGCCAGCAGTACCTATACAGACAGGGGTGAAGCTTTCTTT. Residues: CASSTYTDRGEAFF.

This clonotype was seen once. The V call is TRBV20-1, the J call TRBJ2-2; D perhaps matches TRBD2 (6 bases). This CDR3 is built from 14 residues. Trimming stripped 3 bases from V and 6 bases from J, with 14 bases between. The germline gives CDR1 DFQATT, CDR2 SNEGSKA (reference sequence). CDR3 bases: TGCAGTGCTAGTAGGAGGGGACTCGCCGGGGAGCTGTTTTTT. It is translated as CSASRRGLAGELFF.

The chain links TRBV5-4 to TRBJ2-1; D is perhaps TRBD2 (6 bases). Germline CDR1 reads SGHNT; CDR2 reads YYREEE (reference sequence). The CDR3 runs to 16 residues. The V gene lost 5 bases and the J gene lost 6 bases, with 21 bases spanning the gap. CDR3 residues: CASSWSGLRDVNEQFF. Here the CDR3 DNA reads TGTGCCAGCAGTTGGAGCGGTTTGCGGGATGTCAATGAGCAGTTCTTC.

This clonotype has only a few counts. The V call is TRBV7-9, the J call TRBJ2-7; D is perhaps TRBD1 (6 bases). CDR3 length: 14 residues. Germline CDR1 reads SEHNR; CDR2 reads FQNEAQ (reference sequence). V was trimmed by 4 bases and J by 7 bases, leaving 17 bases between them. CDR3 amino acids: CASSWDTSAREQYF. For the CDR3, the DNA is TGTGCCAGCAGCTGGGACACCTCAGCTAGGGAGCAGTACTTC.

This clonotype was counted a few times. This chain links TRBV28 with TRBJ2-2; 7 bases match TRBD1. CDR3 length: 14 amino acids. Germline CDR1 and CDR2: MDHEN and SYDVKM. V gave up 4 bases and J gave up 3 bases; unmatched junction bases: 2. The CDR3 sequence is CASSWDRYTGELFF. The CDR3 bases are TGTGCCAGCAGTTGGGACAGATACACCGGGGAGCTGTTTTTT.

The chain recombines TRBV7-2 with TRBJ2-1; 9 nucleotides line up with TRBD1. The V segment lost 5 bases and the J segment 16 bases; nucleotides outside the gene matches: 12. CDR1 SGHTA and CDR2 FQGNSA come from the germline V gene. The CDR3 spans 13 residues. The CDR3 nucleotides are TGTGCCAGCAGCGCACAGGGGGCGACGGGTCACTTCTTC. Translation: CASSAQGATGHFF. Full variable domain (remainder filled in from reference TRBV7-2 and TRBJ2-1): GAGVSQSPSNKVTEKGKDVELRCDPISGHTALYWYRQSLGQGLEFLIYFQGNSAPDKSGLPSDRFSAERTGGSVSTLTIQRTQQEDSAVYLCASSAQGATGHFFGPGTRLTVL.

V and J are TRBV10-1 and TRBJ2-2; no clear D gene. The germline gives CDR1 WNHNN, CDR2 SYGVQD (reference sequence). Trimming cost V 7 bases and J 7 bases, with 16 bases left between them. The CDR3 contains 14 residues. The CDR3 loop reads CASKGSTTSGELFF. DNA for the CDR3: TGCGCCAGCAAAGGATCCACTACCAGCGGGGAGCTGTTTTTT.

This clonotype came up a few times. J is TRBJ2-3 and V is TRBV5-1; 10 nucleotides agree with TRBD2. The germline V gene has CDR1 SGHRS and CDR2 YFSETQ. CDR3 length: 17 amino acids. The J segment lost 4 bases and the V segment lost 0 bases, leaving 8 bases of the junction unmatched. CDR3 in DNA: TGCGCCAGCAGCTTGGCGCGGACTAGCGGCTTCTCAGATACGCAGTATTTT. Its protein product is CASSLARTSGFSDTQYF.

The chain carries TRBV4-3 and TRBJ1-5; a weak D match, TRBD1 (5 bases). CDR1 is LGHNA and CDR2 is YSLEER in the germline V gene. V dropped 1 base and J dropped 10 bases, with 11 bases sitting between them. The CDR3 sequence is 13 residues long. The chain's CDR3 is CASSQGRGYPQHF. The CDR3 DNA reads as TGCGCCAGCAGCCAAGGTCGGGGGTATCCCCAGCATTTT.

The rearrangement links TRBV5-1 to TRBJ2-7; 9 bases are shared with TRBD1. Germline V CDR1 and CDR2: SGHRS, YFSETQ. The CDR3 consists of 13 residues. Germline trimming cut 4 bases from V and 5 bases from J; bases unmatched to any gene: 4. The CDR3: CASSRDRVDEQYF. In DNA form, the CDR3 reads TGCGCCAGCAGCAGGGACAGGGTCGACGAGCAGTACTTC.

This clonotype was counted a few times. The chain carries TRBV28 and TRBJ1-1; TRBD1 aligns across 7 bases. Per the germline V gene, CDR1 is MDHEN and CDR2 is SYDVKM. Trimming cost V 6 bases and J 0 bases; bases outside gene matches: 7. This CDR3 has 15 amino acids. DNA of the CDR3: TGTGCCAGCAGGAGCCGGGACAGACTGAACACTGAAGCTTTCTTT. This gives the protein CASRSRDRLNTEAFF.

This chain joins TRBV20-1 and TRBJ1-6; no clear D. The CDR3 covers 14 residues. V lost 0 bases and J 10 bases, leaving 13 bases between the germline ends. Germline lookup yields CDR1 DFQATT and CDR2 SNEGSKA (reference sequence). CDR3 region: CSARDYASPSPLHF. CDR3 sequence (DNA): TGCAGTGCTAGAGATTACGCGTCCCCCTCACCCCTCCACTTT.

V and J are TRBV4-3 and TRBJ2-2; D uncertain. With 0 bases removed from V and 6 bases from J, the gap between germline ends came to 11 bases. From germline, CDR1 is LGHNA and CDR2 YSLEER. The CDR3 totals 15 residues. The DNA of the CDR3 is TGCGCCAGCAGCCAAGATGGAGTAGGTCCCGGGGAGCTGTTTTTT. Its protein product is CASSQDGVGPGELFF.

On this clonotype itself: An end of the junction differs from the germline gene, which may be a read error. This rearrangement joins TRBV19 to TRBJ1-5, with unresolved D. There are 13 residues in the CDR3. The germline gives CDR1 LNHDA, CDR2 SQIVND (reference sequence). CDR3 in amino acids: CTSSQRYDQPQHF. The CDR3 coding sequence is TGTACCAGTAGTCAACGATATGATCAGCCCCAGCATTTT.

This clonotype was found a few times. CDR3 bases: TGTGCCAGCACCAAACAAGGACAGGTCCGGCAGTTCTTC. The encoded protein is CASTKQGQVRQFF. The chain employs TRBV6-1 and TRBJ2-1; 7 nucleotides match TRBD1. Germline assignment: CDR1 MNHNS and CDR2 SASEGT. Unmatched junction bases numbered 12, after V lost 7 bases and J lost 12 bases. CDR3 length: 13 residues.

This clonotype appeared a few times. V and J are TRBV20-1 and TRBJ1-4; D gene ambiguous. Trimming took 6 bases from V and 0 from J, leaving 14 bases between them. Germline V gene lookup returns CDR1 DFQATT and CDR2 SNEGSKA (reference sequence). The CDR3 extends over 15 amino acids. The chain's CDR3 is CSAAGSLATNEKLFF. The DNA of the CDR3 is TGCAGTGCGGCGGGCAGCCTAGCAACTAATGAAAAACTGTTTTTT.

V gene TRBV7-2 combines with J gene TRBJ2-7; D uncertain. There are 13 residues in the CDR3. V lost 0 bases to trimming and J lost 3 bases, with 6 bases between them. Germline CDR1 and CDR2: SGHTA and FQGNSA. As DNA, the CDR3 is TGTGCCAGCAGCTTAGCAGCCTACTACGAGCAGTACTTC. As protein: CASSLAAYYEQYF.